The clone carrying this T cell receptor beta chain was detected many times. The antigen remains undetermined. This specimen belongs to a study of T cells after yellow fever vaccination. Study at large: It was SMART-Seq v4 Ultra Low Input that prepared the fractions with low cell numbers.

Regarding the study as a whole: High-abundance clonotypes from the bulk population could contaminate FACS-sorted repertoires. Reappearance after the booster was seen for most primary-vaccination clones, at roughly 96% CD4 and 88% CD8.

A 5'RACE template-switching step, the method used to make TCR cDNA, added a universal primer site and UMIs. Via MiXCR, TCRdb re-called the 5' RACE reads, giving one row per CDR3 protein. The sample includes hundreds of thousands of distinct CDR3 sequences, approximately 3.8% seen only once; the top ten take around 20%. J was trimmed by 6 bases and V by 4 bases; bases with no gene match: 9. Germline V CDR1 and CDR2: SGHTA, FQGNSA. The length of the CDR3 is 14 residues. The material was PBMCs, obtained on the day of the yellow fever booster vaccination. This clonotype was sampled from a man aged 18 to 29 who received the YFV17D yellow fever vaccine. The chain couples TRBV7-2 to TRBJ2-7, with TRBD1 matching 7 bases. CDR3 bases: TGTGCCAGCAGCTCCCAAGGGGCAGGGGGCGAGCAGTACGTC. Amino acids: CASSSQGAGGEQYV.